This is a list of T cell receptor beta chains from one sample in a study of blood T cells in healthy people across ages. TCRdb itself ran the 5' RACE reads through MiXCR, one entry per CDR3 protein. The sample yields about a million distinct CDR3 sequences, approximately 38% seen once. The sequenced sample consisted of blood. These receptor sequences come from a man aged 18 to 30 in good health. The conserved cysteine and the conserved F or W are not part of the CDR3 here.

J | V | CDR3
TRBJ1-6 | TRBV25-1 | ASSEGAVRTYNSPLH
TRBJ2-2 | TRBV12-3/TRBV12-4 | ASSPRWTDYTVELF
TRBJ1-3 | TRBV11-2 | ASSLQGPHGNTIY
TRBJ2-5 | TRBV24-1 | ATSDPSGFRETQY
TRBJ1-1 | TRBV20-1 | SARDSNRGTEAF
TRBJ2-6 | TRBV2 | ASSASDRVLGANVLT
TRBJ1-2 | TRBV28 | ASSYRGLGYT
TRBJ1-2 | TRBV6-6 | ASRTPGPSFYGYT
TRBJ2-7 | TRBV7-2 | ASSLDTTGVYEQY
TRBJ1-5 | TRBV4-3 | ASSQDPGDGLQPQH
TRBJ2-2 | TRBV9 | ASSVATEGAWTGELF
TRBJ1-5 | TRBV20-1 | SASGYGDLINQPQH
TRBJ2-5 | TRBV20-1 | SASGSEETQY
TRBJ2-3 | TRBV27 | ASKSLPNRGSDTQY
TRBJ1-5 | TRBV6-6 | ASSNPGSNQPQH
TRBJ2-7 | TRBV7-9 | ASSSYLTESYEQY
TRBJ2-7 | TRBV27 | ASSFGRNEQY
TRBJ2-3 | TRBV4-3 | ASSQMGVLTDTQY
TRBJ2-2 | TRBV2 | ASSVKRSTGELF
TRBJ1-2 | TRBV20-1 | SARAGYT
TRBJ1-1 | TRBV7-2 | AIRQNVYRDGDTEAF
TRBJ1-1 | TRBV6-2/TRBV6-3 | ASSYSIPGGITEAF
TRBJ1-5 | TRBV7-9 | ASSLGQMGQPQH
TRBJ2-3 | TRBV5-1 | ASSLDPRRIDTQY
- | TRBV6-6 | ASSYSSGGRGDNEQY
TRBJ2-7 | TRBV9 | ASSLVNPGRDPVLSYEQY
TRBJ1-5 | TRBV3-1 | ASSQLNQPQH
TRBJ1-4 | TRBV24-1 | TTSDSARSNEKLF
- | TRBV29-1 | SVAFSGGSYNEQY
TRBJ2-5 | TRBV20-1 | SAPGHGEETQY
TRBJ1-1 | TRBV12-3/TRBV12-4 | ASSFQGGAAEAF
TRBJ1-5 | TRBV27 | ASSLGGLRGNQPQH
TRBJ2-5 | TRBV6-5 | ASSYSRGNEQY
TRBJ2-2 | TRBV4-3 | ASSQEPSLNTGELF